This T cell receptor beta chain was recovered during a study of PD-1 blockade in classical Hodgkin lymphoma. Study overall: Patients were administered nivolumab (3 mg/kg intravenously) every 2 weeks.

Assay: immunoSEQ multiplex PCR; the TCRdb copy retains only in-frame clones and omits some. The sample lists approximately 80,000 clones; about nine tenths were seen once. Notes on this clone: Its antigen is as yet unknown.

The germline V and J ends were trimmed by 3 bases and 1 base, with 6 bases remaining between them. The CDR3 spans 13 residues. Germline V lookup: CDR1 MNHNS, CDR2 SASEGT. The study, taken as a whole, reports: What caused the repertoire differences, perhaps disease activity or prior therapy, remains undefined. Relapsed/refractory patients reportedly had the lowest baseline TCR diversity, below newly diagnosed patients, who were below healthy donors.

There was relapse after autologous stem cell transplantation in every patient, and there was variation in brentuximab vedotin exposure. Sample: peripheral blood mononuclear cells (PBMCs), taken at baseline. The sequence derives from a human donor with classical Hodgkin lymphoma. This chain links TRBV6-1 with TRBJ1-1; D is unresolved. The CDR3 nucleotides are TGTGCCAGCAGTGAGAGCCCGAACACTGAAGCTTTCTTT. It codes for CASSESPNTEAFF.